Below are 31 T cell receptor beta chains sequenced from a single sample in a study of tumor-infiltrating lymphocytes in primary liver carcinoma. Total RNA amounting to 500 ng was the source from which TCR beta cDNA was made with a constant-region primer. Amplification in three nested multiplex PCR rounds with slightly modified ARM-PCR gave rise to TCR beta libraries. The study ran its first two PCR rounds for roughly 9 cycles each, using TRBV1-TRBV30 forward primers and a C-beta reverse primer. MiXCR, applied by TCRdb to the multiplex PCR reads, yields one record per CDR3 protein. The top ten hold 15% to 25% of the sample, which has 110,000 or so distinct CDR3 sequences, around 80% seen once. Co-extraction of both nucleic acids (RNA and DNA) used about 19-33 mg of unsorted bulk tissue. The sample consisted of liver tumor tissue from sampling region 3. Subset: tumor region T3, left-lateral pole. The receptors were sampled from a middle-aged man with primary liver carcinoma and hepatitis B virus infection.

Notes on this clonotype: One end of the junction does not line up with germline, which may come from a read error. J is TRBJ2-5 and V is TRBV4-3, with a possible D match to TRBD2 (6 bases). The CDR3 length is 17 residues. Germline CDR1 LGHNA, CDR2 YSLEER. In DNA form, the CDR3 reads TGCGCCAGCAGCCAAGCGGCTAGCGCGAGGAGTGGTGAGACCCAATACTTC. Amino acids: CASSQAASARSGETQYF.

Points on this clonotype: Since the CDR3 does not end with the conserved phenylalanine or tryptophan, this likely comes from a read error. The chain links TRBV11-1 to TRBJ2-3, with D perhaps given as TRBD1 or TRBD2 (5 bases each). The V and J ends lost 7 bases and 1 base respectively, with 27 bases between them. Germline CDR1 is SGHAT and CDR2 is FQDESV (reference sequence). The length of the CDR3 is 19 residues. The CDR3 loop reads CASTSGGSSVGPRTDTQYY. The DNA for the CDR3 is TGTGCCAGCACCTCTGGGGGAAGCTCTGTTGGACCCCGCACAGATACGCAGTATTAT.

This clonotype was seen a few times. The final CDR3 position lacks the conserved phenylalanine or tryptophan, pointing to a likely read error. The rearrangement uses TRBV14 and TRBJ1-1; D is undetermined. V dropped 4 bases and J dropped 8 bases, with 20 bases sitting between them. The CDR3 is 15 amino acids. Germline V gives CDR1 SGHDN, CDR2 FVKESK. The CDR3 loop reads CASSPRLGVGTEAFS. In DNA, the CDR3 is TGTGCCAGCAGCCCCAGACTTGGGGTAGGCACCGAAGCTTTCTCT.

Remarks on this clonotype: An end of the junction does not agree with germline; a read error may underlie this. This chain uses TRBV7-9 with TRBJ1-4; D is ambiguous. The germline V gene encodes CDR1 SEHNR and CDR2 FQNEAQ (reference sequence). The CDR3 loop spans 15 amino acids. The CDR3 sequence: CASNSWLATNEKLFF. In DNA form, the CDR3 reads TGTGCCAGCAACTCCTGGCTAGCAACAAATGAAAAACTGTTTTTT.

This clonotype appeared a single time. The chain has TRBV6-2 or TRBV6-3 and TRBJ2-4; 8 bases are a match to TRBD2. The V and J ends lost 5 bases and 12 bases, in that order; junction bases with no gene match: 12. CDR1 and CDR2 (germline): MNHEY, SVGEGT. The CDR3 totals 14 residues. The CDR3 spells CASSRRGGEITQYF. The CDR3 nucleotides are TGTGCCAGCAGTCGCCGGGGGGGCGAAATCACTCAGTACTTC.

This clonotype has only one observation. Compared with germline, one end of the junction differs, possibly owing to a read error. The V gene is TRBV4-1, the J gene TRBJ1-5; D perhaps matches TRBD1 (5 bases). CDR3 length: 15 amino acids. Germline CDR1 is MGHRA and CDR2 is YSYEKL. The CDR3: CASSTKEGSNQPQHF. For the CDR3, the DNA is TGCGCCAGCAGTACCAAAGAGGGGAGCAATCAACCCCAGCATTTT.

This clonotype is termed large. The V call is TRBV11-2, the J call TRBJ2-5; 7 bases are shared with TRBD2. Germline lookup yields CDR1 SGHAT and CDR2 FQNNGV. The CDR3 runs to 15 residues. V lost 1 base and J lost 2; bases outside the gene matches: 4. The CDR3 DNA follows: TGTGCCAGCAGCTTAGGGGCTAGCGGACAAGAGACCCAGTACTTC. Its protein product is CASSLGASGQETQYF.

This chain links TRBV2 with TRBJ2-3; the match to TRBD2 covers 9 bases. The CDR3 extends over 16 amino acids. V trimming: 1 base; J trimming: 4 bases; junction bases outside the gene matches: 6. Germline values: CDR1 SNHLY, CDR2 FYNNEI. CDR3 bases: TGTGCCAGCAGTGAAGGGCTAGCGGGAAAGGCAGATACGCAGTATTTT. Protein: CASSEGLAGKADTQYF.

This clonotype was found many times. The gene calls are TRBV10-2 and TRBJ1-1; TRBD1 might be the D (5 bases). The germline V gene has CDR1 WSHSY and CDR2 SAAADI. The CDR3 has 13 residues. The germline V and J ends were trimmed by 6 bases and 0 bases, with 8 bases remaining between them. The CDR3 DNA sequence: TGCGCCAGCAGATTGACAGTGAACACTGAAGCTTTCTTT. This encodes CASRLTVNTEAFF.

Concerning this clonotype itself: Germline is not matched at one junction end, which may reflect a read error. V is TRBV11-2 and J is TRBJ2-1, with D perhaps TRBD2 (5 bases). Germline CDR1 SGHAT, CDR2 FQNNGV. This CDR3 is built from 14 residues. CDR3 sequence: CASCFRPSNNEQFF. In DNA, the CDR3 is TGTGCCAGCTGCTTTCGTCCTAGCAACAATGAGCAGTTCTTC.

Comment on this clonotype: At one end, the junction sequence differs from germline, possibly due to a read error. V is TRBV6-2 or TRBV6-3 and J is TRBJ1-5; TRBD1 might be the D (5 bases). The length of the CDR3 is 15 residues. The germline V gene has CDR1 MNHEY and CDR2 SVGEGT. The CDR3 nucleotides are TGTGCCAGCACTTATTTCGACAGAAGGAATCAGGCCCAGCATTTT. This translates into CASTYFDRRNQAQHF.

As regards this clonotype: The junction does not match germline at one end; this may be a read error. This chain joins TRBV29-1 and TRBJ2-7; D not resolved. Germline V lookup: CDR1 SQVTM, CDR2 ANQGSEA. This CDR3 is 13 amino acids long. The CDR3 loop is CSVATIGLHEQHF. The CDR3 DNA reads TGCAGCGTTGCCACGATAGGGCTCCACGAGCAGCACTTC.

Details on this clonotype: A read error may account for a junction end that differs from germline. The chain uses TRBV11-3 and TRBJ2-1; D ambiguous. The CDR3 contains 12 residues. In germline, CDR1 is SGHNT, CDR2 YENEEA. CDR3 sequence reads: CATSLNANKLFF. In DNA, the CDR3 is TGTGCCACCAGCTTAAATGCCAATAAGCTGTTCTTC.

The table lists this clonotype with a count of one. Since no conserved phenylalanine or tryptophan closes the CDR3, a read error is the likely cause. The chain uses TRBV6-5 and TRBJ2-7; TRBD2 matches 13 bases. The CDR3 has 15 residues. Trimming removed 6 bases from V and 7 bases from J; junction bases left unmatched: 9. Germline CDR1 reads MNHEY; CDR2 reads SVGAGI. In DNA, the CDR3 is TGTGCCAGCAGGCGGACTAGCGGGAGATTTTGGGAGCAGTACTTA. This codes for CASRRTSGRFWEQYL.

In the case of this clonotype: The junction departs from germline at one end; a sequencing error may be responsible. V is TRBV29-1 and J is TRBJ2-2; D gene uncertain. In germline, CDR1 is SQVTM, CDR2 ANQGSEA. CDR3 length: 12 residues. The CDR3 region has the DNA TGCAGCGTTATGAGTAACACCGGGCAGCTGTTTTTT. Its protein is CSVMSNTGQLFF.

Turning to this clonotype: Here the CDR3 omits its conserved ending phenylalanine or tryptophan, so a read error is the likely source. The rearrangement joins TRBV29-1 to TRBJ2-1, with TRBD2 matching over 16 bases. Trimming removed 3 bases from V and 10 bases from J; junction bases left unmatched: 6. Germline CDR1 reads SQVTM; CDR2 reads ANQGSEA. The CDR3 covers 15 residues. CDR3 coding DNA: TGCAGCGTTGACGGGACTAGCGGGAGGGCGTGGGAGCAGTTCTCC. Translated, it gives CSVDGTSGRAWEQFS.

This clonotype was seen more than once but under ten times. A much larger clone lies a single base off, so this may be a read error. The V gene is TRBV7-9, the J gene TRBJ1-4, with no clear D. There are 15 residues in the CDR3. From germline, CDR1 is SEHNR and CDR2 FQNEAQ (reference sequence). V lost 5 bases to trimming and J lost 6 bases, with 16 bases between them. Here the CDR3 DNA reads TGTGCCAGCAGCGCCCAGAGGGTATTGCATGAAAAACTGTTTTTT. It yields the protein CASSAQRVLHEKLFF.

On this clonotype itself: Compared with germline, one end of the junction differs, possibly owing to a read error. This CDR3 reads CVSNTYTGSGAKVLTF. The CDR3 DNA reads TGTGTCAGCAACACATACACGGGCTCTGGGGCCAAAGTCCTGACTTTC. The chain is built from TRBV5-6 and TRBJ2-6; TRBD1 might be the D (5 bases). Germline loops: CDR1 SGHDT, CDR2 YYEEEE. The CDR3 totals 16 residues.

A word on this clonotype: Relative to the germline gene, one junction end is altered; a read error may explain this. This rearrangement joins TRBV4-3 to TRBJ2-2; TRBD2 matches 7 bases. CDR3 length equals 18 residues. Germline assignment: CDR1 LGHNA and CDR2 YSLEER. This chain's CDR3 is CVSSQDPPLAANTGELFF. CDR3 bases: TGCGTCAGCAGCCAAGACCCCCCCCTAGCGGCAAACACCGGGGAGCTGTTCTTT.

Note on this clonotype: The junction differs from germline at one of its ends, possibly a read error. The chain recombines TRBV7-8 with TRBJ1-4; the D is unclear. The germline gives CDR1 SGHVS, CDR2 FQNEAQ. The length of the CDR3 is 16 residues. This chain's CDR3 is CASSLSNWGTNKKLFF. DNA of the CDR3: TGTGCCAGCAGCTTATCGAACTGGGGTACTAATAAAAAACTGTTTTTT.

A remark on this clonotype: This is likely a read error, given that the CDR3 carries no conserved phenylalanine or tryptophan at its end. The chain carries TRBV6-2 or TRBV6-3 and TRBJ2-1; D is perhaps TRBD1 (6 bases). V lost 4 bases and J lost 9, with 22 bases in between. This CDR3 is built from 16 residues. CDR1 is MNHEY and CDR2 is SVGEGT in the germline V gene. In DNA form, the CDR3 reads TGTGCCAGCAGTTCGCCGGGACAAGCGAGCCCCGGTGAGCAGTTCTTG. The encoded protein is CASSSPGQASPGEQFL.

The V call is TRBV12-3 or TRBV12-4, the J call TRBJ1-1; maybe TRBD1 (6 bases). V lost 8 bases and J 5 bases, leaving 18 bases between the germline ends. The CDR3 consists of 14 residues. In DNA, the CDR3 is TGTGCCAGCTCTACAGGGCGCATGGGGACTGAAGCTTTCTTT. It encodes CASSTGRMGTEAFF.

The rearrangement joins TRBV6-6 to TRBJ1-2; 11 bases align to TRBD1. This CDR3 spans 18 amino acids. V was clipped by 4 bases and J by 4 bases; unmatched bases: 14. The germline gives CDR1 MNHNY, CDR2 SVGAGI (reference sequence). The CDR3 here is CASSLLWTGGAERYGYTF. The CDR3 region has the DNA TGTGCCAGCAGTTTATTGTGGACAGGGGGCGCAGAGCGCTATGGCTACACCTTC.

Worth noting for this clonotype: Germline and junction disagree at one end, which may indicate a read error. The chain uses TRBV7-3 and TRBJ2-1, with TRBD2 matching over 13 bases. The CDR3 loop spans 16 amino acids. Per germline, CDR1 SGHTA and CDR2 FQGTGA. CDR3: CPSSLGGTSGANEQFF. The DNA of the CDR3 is TGTCCCAGCAGCTTAGGGGGGACTAGCGGGGCCAATGAGCAGTTCTTC.

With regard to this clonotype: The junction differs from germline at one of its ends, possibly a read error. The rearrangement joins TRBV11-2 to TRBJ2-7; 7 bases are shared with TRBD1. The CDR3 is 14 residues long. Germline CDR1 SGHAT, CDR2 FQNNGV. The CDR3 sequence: CASSLTGESYDQYF. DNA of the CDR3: TGTGCCAGTAGCTTAACAGGGGAATCCTACGATCAGTACTTC.

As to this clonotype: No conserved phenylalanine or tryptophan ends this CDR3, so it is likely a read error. The CDR3 here is CASRSGVAYEQYY. For the CDR3, the DNA is TGTGCCAGCAGATCCGGAGTAGCGTACGAGCAGTACTAC. This chain links TRBV6-5 with TRBJ2-7, with a tentative D call TRBD2 (5 bases). The CDR3 has 13 amino acids. Per the germline V gene, CDR1 is MNHEY and CDR2 is SVGAGI. V was trimmed by 6 bases and J by 4 bases, leaving 13 bases between them.

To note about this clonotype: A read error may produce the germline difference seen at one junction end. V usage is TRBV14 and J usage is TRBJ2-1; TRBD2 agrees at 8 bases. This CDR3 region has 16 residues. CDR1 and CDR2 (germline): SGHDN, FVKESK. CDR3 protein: CTSSAVAGWVNNKQLF. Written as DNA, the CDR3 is TGTACCAGCAGTGCCGTAGCGGGATGGGTAAACAATAAGCAGTTATTC.

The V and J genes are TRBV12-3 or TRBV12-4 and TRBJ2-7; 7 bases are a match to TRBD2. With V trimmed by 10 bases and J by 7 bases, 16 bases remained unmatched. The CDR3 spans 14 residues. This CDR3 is CANSPSCGSREQYF. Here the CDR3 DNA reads TGTGCCAACAGCCCTTCATGCGGGAGTCGAGAGCAGTACTTC.

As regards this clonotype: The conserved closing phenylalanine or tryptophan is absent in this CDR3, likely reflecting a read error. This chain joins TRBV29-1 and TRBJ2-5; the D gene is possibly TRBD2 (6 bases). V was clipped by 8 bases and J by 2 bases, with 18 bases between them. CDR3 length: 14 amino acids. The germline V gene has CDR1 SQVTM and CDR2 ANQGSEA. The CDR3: CSLATRGEQETQYC. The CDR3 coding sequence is TGCAGCCTTGCGACTAGGGGTGAACAAGAGACCCAGTACTGC.

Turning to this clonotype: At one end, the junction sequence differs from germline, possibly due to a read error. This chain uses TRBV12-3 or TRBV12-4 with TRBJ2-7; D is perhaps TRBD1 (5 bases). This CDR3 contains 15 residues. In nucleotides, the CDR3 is TGTGCCAGCAGTTCAGGGTGGGTCATATCCTACGAGCTGTACTTC. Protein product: CASSSGWVISYELYF.

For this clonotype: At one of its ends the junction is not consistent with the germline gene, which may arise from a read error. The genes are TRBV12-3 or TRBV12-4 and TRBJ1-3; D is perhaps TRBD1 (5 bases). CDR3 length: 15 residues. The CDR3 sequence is CASSFGAATANTICF. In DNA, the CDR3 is TGTGCCAGCAGTTTTGGGGCAGCAACAGCAAACACCATATGTTTT.